The 27 T cell receptor beta chains in this list originate from one sample, sequenced in a study of blood T cells in healthy people across ages. A sample-barcoded 5' primer and a J-beta primer mix were used in a second PCR of about 7 to 12 cycles. TCRdb reprocessed the 5' RACE reads via MiXCR and lists one record per CDR3 protein. The data hold over 600,000 distinct CDR3 sequences, with about half observed a single time. Sequenced material: blood. The receptors originated from a man older than 75 in good health.

In this sample, this clonotype turned up a few times. The rearrangement links TRBV20-1 to TRBJ1-1, with D uncertain. Trimming shortened V by 0 bases and J by 7 bases, and 15 bases separated the two germline ends. The CDR3 runs 14 residues. Germline V lookup: CDR1 DFQATT, CDR2 SNEGSKA (reference sequence). For the CDR3, the DNA is TGCAGTGCTAGAGATTTCGGCCAGGTCCATGAAGCTTTCTTT. It yields the protein CSARDFGQVHEAFF.

The chain has TRBV10-3 and TRBJ2-1; 7 bases are a match to TRBD2. CDR1 ENHRY and CDR2 SYGVKD come from the germline V gene. The junction had 14 bases not matched to a gene; V was cut back by 2 bases and J by 7 bases. The CDR3 is 17 residues long. DNA for the CDR3: TGTGCCATCAGTGAGCATGGACTAGGCCCGACTTTTAATGAGCAGTTCTTC. The encoded protein is CAISEHGLGPTFNEQFF.

V gene TRBV7-2 combines with J gene TRBJ2-3; a weak D match, TRBD2 (6 bases). Germline values: CDR1 SGHTA, CDR2 FQGNSA. The CDR3 runs 16 residues. V was clipped by 1 base and J by 2 bases, with 13 bases between them. CDR3 sequence: CASSLEIAALTDTQYF. CDR3 nucleotides: TGTGCCAGCAGCTTAGAGATAGCGGCCCTCACAGATACGCAGTATTTT. Full variable domain (missing parts from reference TRBV7-2 and TRBJ2-3): GAGVSQSPSNKVTEKGKDVELRCDPISGHTALYWYRQSLGQGLEFLIYFQGNSAPDKSGLPSDRFSAERTGGSVSTLTIQRTQQEDSAVYLCASSLEIAALTDTQYFGPGTRLTVL.

The J gene is TRBJ2-3, the V gene TRBV28, with D possibly matching TRBD2 (5 bases). The CDR3 loop spans 11 amino acids. The V and J ends lost 5 bases and 8 bases respectively, with 8 bases between them. Germline V lookup: CDR1 MDHEN, CDR2 SYDVKM. The CDR3, as DNA: TGTGCCAGCAGTATTAGCGCTACGCAGTATTTT. This gives the protein CASSISATQYF.

CDR3 in amino acids: CASSQPGLLGETQYF. The CDR3, as DNA: TGTGCCAGCAGCCAACCGGGACTCCTGGGAGAGACCCAGTACTTC. V and J are TRBV3-1 and TRBJ2-5, with D maybe TRBD2 (6 bases). The CDR3 is 15 amino acids. From germline, CDR1 is LGHDT and CDR2 YNNKEL (reference sequence). Deletions cut 2 bases from V and 4 bases from J, with 14 bases between.

About this clonotype itself: A much larger clone sits a single nucleotide away, making a read error possible. The gene calls are TRBV4-3 and TRBJ2-1; 10 nucleotides match TRBD2. V was clipped by 7 bases and J by 4 bases; unmatched bases: 16. This CDR3 has 18 amino acids. The germline V gene encodes CDR1 LGHNA and CDR2 YSLEER. Written as DNA, the CDR3 is TGCGCCAGCATCCAGCTACCACCTCGGGGACTAGCGTACAATGAGCAGTTCTTC. Residues: CASIQLPPRGLAYNEQFF.

The J gene is TRBJ2-5, the V gene TRBV7-2, with a possible D match to TRBD1 (5 bases). The closer fit of TRBJ2-7 to the DNA end suggests the J call may be wrong. The V gene's germline CDR1 is SGHTA and CDR2 FQGNSA. The CDR3 spans 15 residues. CDR3 in DNA: TGTGCCAGCAGCCTTCTATCCGACAGCCGAGGCGAGCAGTACTTC. Protein sequence: CASSLLSDSRGEQYF.

Only one count was recorded for this clonotype. The rearrangement joins TRBV20-1 to TRBJ2-7; TRBD1 agrees at 9 bases. The ends lost 2 bases at V and 2 bases at J; junction bases unmatched: 7. Looked up from germline, CDR1 is DFQATT and CDR2 is SNEGSKA (reference sequence). The CDR3 is 15 residues long. CDR3 region: CSARNPGTGPYEQYF. CDR3 coding DNA: TGCAGTGCTAGAAACCCAGGGACAGGGCCCTACGAGCAGTACTTC.

This clonotype turned up a few times. This may stem from a read error, because a much larger clone lies one nucleotide away. The genes are TRBV28 and TRBJ2-7; the D call may be TRBD1 or TRBD2 (5 bases each). Germline CDR1 reads MDHEN; CDR2 reads SYDVKM. The CDR3 is 15 amino acids. Trimming took off 6 bases at V and 2 bases at J, with 17 bases between the two ends. CDR3 in DNA: TGTGCCAGCAGGCCTGGGGACGCTGTCGCCTACGAGCAGTACTTC. This gives the protein CASRPGDAVAYEQYF.

The chain uses TRBV27 and TRBJ2-4; a possible D gene is TRBD2 (6 bases). The J call could be wrong; TRBJ2-7 is a better fit for the DNA end. Per the germline V gene, CDR1 is MNHEY and CDR2 is SMNVEV (reference sequence). CDR3 length: 15 residues. The CDR3 DNA sequence: TGTGCCAGCAGTCCCATTGGGTGGGGAGGCGGCGAGCAGTACTTC. Translation gives CASSPIGWGGGEQYF.

The V and J genes are TRBV27 and TRBJ1-2; 10 bases are a match to TRBD1. V shed 5 bases and J 4 bases; nucleotides not matched to a gene: 7. The CDR3 runs to 15 residues. Germline assignment: CDR1 MNHEY and CDR2 SMNVEV (reference sequence). CDR3 nucleotides: TGTGCCAGCAGTCGCGACAGGGGGCGAGGCTATGGCTACACCTTC. Its protein product is CASSRDRGRGYGYTF.

V is TRBV5-6 and J is TRBJ2-5, with 7 bases fitting TRBD1. Germline V gene sequence: CDR1 SGHDT, CDR2 YYEEEE. V lost 5 bases to trimming and J lost 5 bases; unmatched junction nucleotides: 9. This CDR3 is 14 amino acids long. CDR3 sequence (DNA): TGTGCCAGCAGTCGGGACAGACTGGGGGAGACCCAGTACTTC. Protein sequence: CASSRDRLGETQYF.

This clonotype was observed a single time. V gene TRBV7-2 combines with J gene TRBJ2-2; 11 bases line up with TRBD2. Trimming at V came to 10 bases and at J to 8 bases, leaving 12 bases not matched to a gene. This CDR3 is 15 amino acids long. Germline assignment: CDR1 SGHTA and CDR2 FQGNSA. The CDR3 bases are TGTGCCACCACAGTACTAGCGGGAGTTTCGGGGGAGCTGTTTTTT. Translating gives CATTVLAGVSGELFF.

As for this clonotype: A much more abundant neighbour one base away suggests this may be a read error. V usage is TRBV7-9 and J usage is TRBJ1-1; 7 bases fit TRBD1. The CDR3 contains 16 residues. With V trimmed by 4 bases and J by 1 base, 9 bases remained unmatched. The germline gives CDR1 SEHNR, CDR2 FQNEAQ (reference sequence). The CDR3 sequence is CASSSKPQGTNTEAFF. The DNA for the CDR3 is TGTGCCAGCAGCTCTAAACCACAGGGGACGAACACTGAAGCTTTCTTT.

This sequence joins TRBV7-9 and TRBJ2-3; possibly TRBD2 for D (5 bases). This CDR3 contains 12 residues. V was clipped by 7 bases and J by 6 bases, with 11 bases between them. Germline V gives CDR1 SEHNR, CDR2 FQNEAQ (reference sequence). The CDR3 DNA is TGTGCCAGCACGAACAGAGGGGATACGCAGTATTTT. Its translation is CASTNRGDTQYF.

CDR3 loop: CASRQGQGVNIQYF. CDR3 sequence (DNA): TGTGCCAGCAGACAAGGACAGGGTGTAAACATTCAGTACTTC. The genes are TRBV12-3 or TRBV12-4 and TRBJ2-4, with TRBD1 matching over 8 bases. J was trimmed by 6 bases and V by 6 bases; bases with no gene match: 7. CDR3 length: 14 residues.

V is TRBV7-9 and J is TRBJ2-7, with no clear D. Trimming pared 5 bases from V and 7 bases from J, leaving 21 bases between. This CDR3 is 15 amino acids long. Germline values: CDR1 SEHNR, CDR2 FQNEAQ (reference sequence). This CDR3 reads CASSPMETGVDEQYF. The CDR3 DNA is TGTGCCAGCAGCCCGATGGAGACTGGCGTGGATGAGCAGTACTTC.

This clonotype appeared a few times. The V call is TRBV25-1, the J call TRBJ2-4; a weak D match, TRBD2 (5 bases). The CDR3 length is 12 residues. Trimming removed 4 bases from V and 13 bases from J, with 14 bases in between. Germline CDR1 reads MGHDK; CDR2 reads SYGVNS. CDR3 DNA sequence: TGTGCCAGCAGTGGGCAGGCGGAGGAGCAGTACTTC. Amino acid sequence: CASSGQAEEQYF.

This rearrangement joins TRBV27 to TRBJ2-3; 11 bases match TRBD2. The CDR3 totals 17 residues. J gave up 4 bases and V 2 bases, and 8 bases lay outside the gene matches. In germline, CDR1 is MNHEY, CDR2 SMNVEV (reference sequence). The CDR3: CASSLMGSGRGADTQYF. The CDR3 DNA reads as TGTGCCAGCAGTTTAATGGGTAGCGGGAGGGGTGCAGATACGCAGTATTTT.

The genes are TRBV30 and TRBJ1-4; 8 nucleotides agree with TRBD1. Per the germline V gene, CDR1 is GTSNPN and CDR2 is SVGIG (reference sequence). Trimming cost V 8 bases and J 6 bases; bases outside gene matches: 8. CDR3 length: 13 residues. The CDR3 DNA reads as TGTGCCCGCCGGGACAGGACACATGAAAAACTGTTTTTT. Translated, it gives CARRDRTHEKLFF. Variable domain in full (rest from reference TRBV30 and TRBJ1-4): SQTIHQWPATLVQPVGSPLSLECTVEGTSNPNLYWYRQAAGRGLQLLFYSVGIGQISSEVPQNLSASRPQDRQFILSSKKLLLSDSGFYLCARRDRTHEKLFFGSGTQLSVL.

Note on this clonotype: The germline gene is not matched at one end of the junction; a read error may be the cause. The chain employs TRBV28 and TRBJ1-5; unclear D gene. The CDR3 sequence is 12 residues long. Germline values: CDR1 MDHEN, CDR2 SYDVKM. In DNA form, the CDR3 reads TGTGCCAGCAGCCAGGACCCTCAGCCCCACCATTTT. Its translation: CASSQDPQPHHF.

CDR3 nucleotides: TGTGCCAGCAGCTCCCTAGCGGGAGAGGATACGCAGTATTTT. Amino acid sequence: CASSSLAGEDTQYF. The V and J genes are TRBV7-6 and TRBJ2-3; 10 positions agree with TRBD2. This CDR3 comprises 14 residues. J lost 6 bases, V lost 4 bases, and 4 bases had no gene match. Looked up from germline, CDR1 is SGHVS and CDR2 is FNYEAQ.

This sequence joins TRBV9 and TRBJ2-3; TRBD2 matches 8 bases. V lost 3 bases and J lost 2; bases outside the gene matches: 8. From germline, CDR1 is SGDLS and CDR2 YYNGEE. The CDR3 sequence is 16 residues long. CDR3 protein: CASSARAGEITDTQYF. The DNA of the CDR3 is TGTGCCAGCAGCGCCCGAGCGGGAGAGATCACAGATACGCAGTATTTT. Based on the CDR3 plus reference TRBV9 and TRBJ2-3, the full variable domain is DSGVTQTPKHLITATGQRVTLRCSPRSGDLSVYWYQQSLDQGLQFLIQYYNGEERAKGNILERFSAQQFPDLHSELNLSSLELGDSALYFCASSARAGEITDTQYFGPGTRLTVL.

V usage is TRBV20-1 and J usage is TRBJ2-7; maybe TRBD2 (5 bases). Trimming pared 3 bases from V and 3 bases from J, leaving 21 bases between. Per the germline V gene, CDR1 is DFQATT and CDR2 is SNEGSKA (reference sequence). The CDR3 has 16 amino acids. The CDR3 DNA reads TGCAGTGCTAGTCCGGTGCCCCAGCGGAACTTCTACGAGCAGTACTTC. It is translated as CSASPVPQRNFYEQYF.

The chain couples TRBV2 to TRBJ2-7; unclear D gene. Trimming stripped 8 bases from V and 5 bases from J, with 7 bases between. The CDR3 length is 10 residues. Germline lookup yields CDR1 SNHLY and CDR2 FYNNEI. Written as DNA, the CDR3 is TGTGCCAGCGGAGATGACGAGCAGTACTTC. Its protein product is CASGDDEQYF.

This rearrangement joins TRBV5-1 to TRBJ1-1; 9 positions agree with TRBD1. The V segment lost 0 bases and the J segment 8 bases; nucleotides outside the gene matches: 11. CDR1 is SGHRS, CDR2 YFSETQ, per germline. This CDR3 has 16 residues. The CDR3 reads CASSLGGRPGTGEAFF. CDR3 sequence (DNA): TGCGCCAGCAGCTTGGGGGGTCGTCCCGGGACAGGGGAAGCTTTCTTT.

Worth noting for this clonotype: One junction end does not reproduce the germline sequence, and a read error may be involved. The DNA of the CDR3 is TGTGCCATCAGCCCAGGCCAAGGGACCCAGTACTTC. As protein: CAISPGQGTQYF. The chain links TRBV10-3 to TRBJ2-7; D not resolved. Matching the DNA end better, TRBJ2-5 makes the J call doubtful. From germline, CDR1 is ENHRY and CDR2 SYGVKD. The CDR3 is 12 residues long.